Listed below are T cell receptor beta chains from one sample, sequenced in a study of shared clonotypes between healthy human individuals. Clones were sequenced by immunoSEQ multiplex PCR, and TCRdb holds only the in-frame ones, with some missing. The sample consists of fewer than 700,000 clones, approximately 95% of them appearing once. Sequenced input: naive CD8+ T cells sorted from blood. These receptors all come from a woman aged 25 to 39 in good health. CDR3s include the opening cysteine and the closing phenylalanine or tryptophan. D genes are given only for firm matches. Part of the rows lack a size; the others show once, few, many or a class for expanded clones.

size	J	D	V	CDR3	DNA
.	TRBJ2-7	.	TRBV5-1	CASSLYLARSSYEQYF	TGCGCCAGCAGCTTGTACCTAGCGAGGAGCTCCTACGAGCAGTACTTC
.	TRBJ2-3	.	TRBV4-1	CASSQDWAGGPTDTQYF	TGCGCCAGCAGCCAAGACTGGGCAGGAGGTCCCACAGATACGCAGTATTTT
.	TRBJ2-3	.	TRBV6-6	CASSYPQGPTDTQYF	TGTGCCAGCAGTTACCCCCAGGGACCCACAGATACGCAGTATTTT
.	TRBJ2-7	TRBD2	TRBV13	CASSIGPGGLGGRPPEQYF	TGTGCCAGCAGCATTGGCCCGGGGGGATTGGGCGGGAGGCCCCCCGAGCAGTACTTC
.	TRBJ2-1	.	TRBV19	CASSMAVDEQFF	TGTGCCAGTAGTATGGCAGTAGATGAGCAGTTCTTC
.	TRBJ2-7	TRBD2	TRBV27	CASSVWTSGLWEQYF	TGTGCCAGCAGTGTTTGGACTAGCGGCCTCTGGGAGCAGTACTTC
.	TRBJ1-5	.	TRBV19	CASSPTSSNQPQHF	TGTGCCAGTAGTCCAACGAGCAGCAATCAGCCCCAGCATTTT
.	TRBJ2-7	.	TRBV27	CASGLLSEGSYEQYF	TGTGCCAGCGGTCTGTTGTCGGAGGGCTCCTACGAGCAGTACTTC
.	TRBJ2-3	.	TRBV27	CASSHGPDTQYF	TGTGCCAGCAGTCACGGGCCGGATACGCAGTATTTT
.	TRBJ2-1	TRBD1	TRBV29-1	CSVGPGQGNEQFF	TGCAGCGTTGGCCCGGGACAGGGCAATGAGCAGTTCTTC
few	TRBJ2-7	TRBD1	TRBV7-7	CASSLDRTYEQYF	TGTGCCAGCAGCTTGGACAGGACCTACGAGCAGTACTTC
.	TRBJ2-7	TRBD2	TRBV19	CASRLAGGFEQYF	TGTGCCAGTAGACTAGCGGGAGGTTTCGAGCAGTACTTC
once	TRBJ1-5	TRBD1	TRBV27	CASSETGFQPQHF	TGTGCCAGCAGTGAGACAGGGTTTCAGCCCCAGCATTTT
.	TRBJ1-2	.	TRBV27	CASSKGQLDEGYTF	TGTGCCAGCAGCAAGGGACAACTCGATGAAGGCTACACCTTC
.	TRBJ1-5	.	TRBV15	CATSRVGGGQPQHF	TGTGCCACCAGCAGAGTAGGGGGAGGTCAGCCCCAGCATTTT
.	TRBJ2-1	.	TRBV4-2	CASSQARWSLQFF	TGTGCCAGCAGCCAAGCTCGATGGAGTCTGCAGTTCTTC
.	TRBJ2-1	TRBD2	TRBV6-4	CASSDSGTNLYNEQFF	TGTGCCAGCAGTGACTCGGGGACTAACCTCTACAATGAGCAGTTCTTC
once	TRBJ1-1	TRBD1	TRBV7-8	CASSLTGGGRDTEAFF	TGTGCCAGCAGCTTAACAGGGGGCGGGAGGGACACTGAAGCTTTCTTT
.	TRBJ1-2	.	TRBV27	CASSGGESYGYTF	TGTGCCAGCAGTGGGGGAGAGAGCTATGGCTACACCTTC
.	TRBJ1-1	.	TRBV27	CASSIQGIPNTEAFF	TGTGCCAGCAGTATACAGGGAATCCCGAACACTGAAGCTTTCTTT
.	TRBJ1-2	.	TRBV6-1	CASSGGHGYTF	TGTGCCAGCAGTGGAGGCCACGGCTACACCTTC
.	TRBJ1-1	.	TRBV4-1	CASSPQENTEAFF	TGCGCCAGCAGCCCCCAGGAGAACACTGAAGCTTTCTTT
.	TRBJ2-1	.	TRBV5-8	CASQSARSTHNNEQFF	TGTGCCAGCCAAAGCGCCCGGTCTACCCACAACAATGAGCAGTTCTTC
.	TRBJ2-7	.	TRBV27	CASSPLAGSEQYF	TGTGCCAGCAGCCCTCTTGCGGGTAGCGAGCAGTACTTC
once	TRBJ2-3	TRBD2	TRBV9	CASSVVTGGETDTQYF	TGTGCCAGCAGCGTAGTAACGGGAGGGGAGACAGATACGCAGTATTTT
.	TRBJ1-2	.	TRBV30	CAWSAPYGYTF	TGTGCCTGGAGTGCTCCCTATGGCTACACCTTC
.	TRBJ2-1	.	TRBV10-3	CAIRGGLYNEQFF	TGTGCCATCCGAGGAGGGCTCTACAATGAGCAGTTCTTC
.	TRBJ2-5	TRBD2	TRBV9	CASNPGQGLAETQYF	TGTGCCAGCAACCCGGGTCAGGGACTAGCCGAGACCCAGTACTTC
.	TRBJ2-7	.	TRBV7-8	CASSLEGGKWEQYF	TGTGCCAGCAGCTTAGAGGGGGGGAAGTGGGAGCAGTACTTC
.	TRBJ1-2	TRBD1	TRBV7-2	CASSARLDRGTPNYGYTF	TGTGCCAGCAGCGCCCGTTTGGACAGGGGAACCCCAAACTATGGCTACACCTTC
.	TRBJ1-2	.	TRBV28	CASRTGFVYGYTF	TGTGCCAGCAGAACAGGATTCGTCTATGGCTACACCTTC
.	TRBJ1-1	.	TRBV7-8	CASSLSGGGEAFF	TGTGCCAGCAGCTTATCAGGCGGCGGTGAAGCTTTCTTT
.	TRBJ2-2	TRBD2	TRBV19	CASSPRLAGPGELFF	TGTGCCAGTAGTCCACGACTAGCGGGACCCGGGGAGCTGTTTTTT
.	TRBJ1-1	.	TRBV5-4	CASSLNSQRAFF	TGTGCCAGCAGCTTGAATTCCCAAAGAGCTTTCTTT
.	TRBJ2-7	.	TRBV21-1	CARKTGIAYEQYF	TGTGCCAGAAAGACAGGGATTGCCTACGAGCAGTACTTC
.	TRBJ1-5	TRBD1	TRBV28	CASSLPGQGYSNQPQHF	TGTGCCAGCAGTTTACCGGGACAGGGGTATAGCAATCAGCCCCAGCATTTT